The subject of this entry is one TCR beta chain. Its antigen is not identified. The same CDR3 can be traced to other DNA sequences in this sample. This entry is derived from a study of cytomegalovirus exposure and HLA in healthy donors. About the research overall: Early released data comprised 75 million to 100 million unique TCRs from HLA-typed donors.

CDR1 is SGDLS, CDR2 YYNGEE, per germline. V was trimmed by 0 bases and J by 4 bases, leaving 8 bases between them. There are 14 residues in the CDR3. Whole-study results and caveats: Association of 15,000 to 20,000 TCR beta sequences with HLA alleles was found at 0.05 false discovery rate in a later analysis. Earlier analysis found most TCR beta V segments productive about 87% or about 30% of the time.

A multiplex PCR was run with 60 Vbeta primers and 13 Jbeta primers. Using immunoSEQ multiplex PCR, the repertoire was profiled, and TCRdb retains in-frame clones only, with some absent. Altogether 90,000 to 150,000 clones are present, 55% to 65% being singletons, with the ten largest covering about 9%. The sample consisted of PBMCs. The genes are TRBV9 and TRBJ1-5; D might be TRBD1 (5 bases). The sequence was obtained from a middle-aged man in good health and CMV-seropositive. CDR3 region: CASSVGGGNQPQHF. The CDR3 bases are TGTGCCAGCAGCGTAGGGGGGGGGAATCAGCCCCAGCATTTT.